One and the same sample provided the 31 T cell receptor beta chains below, sequenced in a study of early T cells in non-severe SARS-CoV-2 infection. TCRdb re-called the 5' RACE reads with MiXCR, one entry per CDR3 protein. Here the sample spans around 57,000 distinct CDR3 sequences, approximately 6% being singletons. Specimen: whole blood, collected at baseline. The receptors come from an adult who was a healthcare worker with PCR-confirmed SARS-CoV-2 infection or an uninfected control (not recorded which).

This clonotype was seen many times. The rearrangement links TRBV4-3 to TRBJ2-1; unclear D gene. The germline V gene encodes CDR1 LGHNA and CDR2 YSLEER. The V end lost 0 bases, the J end lost 4 bases, and 10 bases lay between the germline ends. CDR3 size: 15 residues. The CDR3 protein is CASSQEVLGYNEQFF. The CDR3 nucleotides read TGCGCCAGCAGCCAAGAGGTCCTGGGGTACAATGAGCAGTTCTTC.

Many counts were recorded for this clonotype. This chain joins TRBV19 and TRBJ2-3, with 8 bases matching TRBD2. Germline trimming cut 3 bases from V and 6 bases from J; bases unmatched to any gene: 5. The CDR3 spans 14 residues. Germline-derived CDR1 and CDR2 are LNHDA and SQIVND (reference sequence). For the CDR3, the DNA is TGTGCCAGTAGTATTGGGACTAGTCTGGATACGCAGTATTTT. Residues: CASSIGTSLDTQYF. Full variable domain (missing parts from reference TRBV19 and TRBJ2-3): DGGITQSPKYLFRKEGQNVTLSCEQNLNHDAMYWYRQDPGQGLRLIYYSQIVNDFQKGDIAEGYSVSREKKESFPLTVTSAQKNPTAFYLCASSIGTSLDTQYFGPGTRLTVL.

This clonotype occurred many times. The chain joins TRBV10-1 to TRBJ2-2; TRBD2 matches 14 bases. CDR1 WNHNN and CDR2 SYGVQD come from the germline V gene (reference sequence). V lost 6 bases to trimming and J lost 7 bases; unmatched junction nucleotides: 13. CDR3 size: 18 residues. The DNA for the CDR3 is TGCGCCAGCAGGCATCCGGGACTAGCGGGAGTCACGGGCGGGGAGCTGTTTTTT. Protein sequence: CASRHPGLAGVTGGELFF.

This clonotype was counted between two and nine times. The rearrangement uses TRBV19 and TRBJ1-1; 7 bases are shared with TRBD1. J was trimmed by 2 bases and V by 4 bases; bases with no gene match: 10. The germline V gene has CDR1 LNHDA and CDR2 SQIVND (reference sequence). The CDR3 length is 16 residues. CDR3: CASSKIEGGGNTEAFF. The CDR3, as DNA: TGTGCCAGTAGTAAAATTGAAGGAGGGGGCAACACTGAAGCTTTCTTT. Looking up the rest from reference TRBV19 and TRBJ1-1 gives the full variable domain: DGGITQSPKYLFRKEGQNVTLSCEQNLNHDAMYWYRQDPGQGLRLIYYSQIVNDFQKGDIAEGYSVSREKKESFPLTVTSAQKNPTAFYLCASSKIEGGGNTEAFFGQGTRLTVV.

In its sample, this clonotype was seen many times. V usage is TRBV6-2 or TRBV6-3 and J usage is TRBJ2-2; D unclear. CDR1 and CDR2 from the germline V gene are MNHEY and SVGEGT. The germline V and J ends were trimmed by 0 bases and 0 bases, with 8 bases remaining between them. This CDR3 spans 16 amino acids. The CDR3 region is CASSYSTPANTGELFF. Written as DNA, the CDR3 is TGTGCCAGCAGTTACTCGACTCCCGCGAACACCGGGGAGCTGTTTTTT.

The chain is built from TRBV6-2 or TRBV6-3 and TRBJ1-1, with D possibly matching TRBD1 (6 bases). The CDR3 covers 14 residues. With 0 bases removed from V and 6 bases from J, the gap between germline ends came to 11 bases. CDR1 and CDR2 from the germline V gene are MNHEY and SVGEGT. CDR3 region: CASSYSNREAEAFF. The CDR3 nucleotides read TGTGCCAGCAGTTACTCCAACAGGGAAGCTGAAGCTTTCTTT.

This clonotype was seen ten or more times. The chain couples TRBV20-1 to TRBJ2-7, with TRBD2 matching over 8 bases. Germline CDR1 and CDR2: DFQATT and SNEGSKA (reference sequence). The CDR3 contains 15 residues. J was trimmed by 0 bases and V by 0 bases; bases with no gene match: 4. The CDR3 is CSARDREGPSYEQYF. The CDR3 DNA follows: TGCAGTGCTAGAGATCGGGAGGGGCCCTCCTACGAGCAGTACTTC.

There are many counts of this clonotype. The chain couples TRBV4-3 to TRBJ1-6; the D is unclear. The V and J ends lost 4 bases and 8 bases respectively, with 12 bases between them. Germline CDR1 reads LGHNA; CDR2 reads YSLEER. The CDR3 spans 14 residues. DNA for the CDR3: TGCGCCAGCAGCCCAGGACGGATAGATTCACCCCTCCACTTT. Translated, it gives CASSPGRIDSPLHF.

The chain joins TRBV2 to TRBJ2-3; D may be TRBD2 (5 bases). This CDR3 comprises 12 residues. Trimming removed 10 bases at V and 4 bases at J, with 12 bases between. The germline V gene has CDR1 SNHLY and CDR2 FYNNEI. This chain's CDR3 is CATQDFSDTQYF. CDR3 nucleotides: TGTGCCACCCAGGACTTTTCAGATACGCAGTATTTT.

This clonotype was picked up many times. The chain links TRBV7-8 to TRBJ2-7, with a tentative D call TRBD2 (6 bases). V lost 1 base and J 2 bases, leaving 21 bases between the germline ends. The CDR3 contains 18 residues. Germline V lookup: CDR1 SGHVS, CDR2 FQNEAQ. The chain's CDR3 is CASSLESRSGGRPYEQYF. The CDR3 DNA reads TGTGCCAGCAGCTTAGAGTCCAGGTCCGGAGGGAGGCCCTACGAGCAGTACTTC.

This clonotype has a count of ten or more. The V gene is TRBV6-5, the J gene TRBJ2-3; perhaps D is TRBD1 or TRBD2 (6 bases each). The CDR3 has 17 residues. Looked up from germline, CDR1 is MNHEY and CDR2 is SVGAGI. V was shortened by 2 bases and J by 2 bases, with 17 bases between the two germline ends. CDR3 nucleotide sequence: TGTGCCAGCAGTTACGGGGGGCGCGGGCGCGACACAGATACGCAGTATTTT. This encodes CASSYGGRGRDTDTQYF.

This clonotype was counted many times. The DNA of the CDR3 is TGTGCCAGCAGCCCCGCGGCACAGCTTTATGAGCAGTTCTTC. This translates into CASSPAAQLYEQFF. The chain carries TRBV11-2 and TRBJ2-1; D is unclear. Germline CDR1 and CDR2: SGHAT and FQNNGV. The V end was cut by 5 bases, the J end by 8 bases, with 16 bases between. The CDR3 is 14 amino acids.

The chain joins TRBV28 to TRBJ1-2; D remains ambiguous. This CDR3 has 12 amino acids. CDR1 and CDR2 (germline): MDHEN, SYDVKM. Trimming took off 2 bases at V and 4 bases at J, with 5 bases between the two ends. CDR3 loop: CASSLGTYGYTF. CDR3 DNA: TGTGCCAGCAGTTTAGGCACCTATGGCTACACCTTC.

This clonotype appeared a few times. V gene TRBV11-2 combines with J gene TRBJ2-1; 9 bases are shared with TRBD2. Germline CDR1 reads SGHAT; CDR2 reads FQNNGV. The V gene end was trimmed by 5 bases and the J gene end by 10 bases; junction bases not matched to a gene: 6. This CDR3 is 13 amino acids long. Here the CDR3 reads CASSLSGSSEQFF. For the CDR3, the DNA is TGTGCCAGCAGCCTTAGCGGGAGTAGCGAGCAGTTCTTC.

At least ten counts were recorded for this clonotype. The CDR3 region has the DNA TGTGCCAGCAGTCCCGGGGCCAGGAGCAACTATGGCTACACCTTC. This codes for CASSPGARSNYGYTF. This chain uses TRBV12-3 or TRBV12-4 with TRBJ1-2; D is perhaps TRBD1 (5 bases). The CDR3 is 15 amino acids. Trimming took off 5 bases at V and 2 bases at J, with 15 bases between the two ends.

In this sample, this clonotype turned up a few times. This chain links TRBV18 with TRBJ1-1; a possible D gene is TRBD1 (5 bases). Trimming removed 6 bases at V and 1 base at J, with 9 bases between. There are 13 residues in the CDR3. Germline CDR1 reads KGHSH; CDR2 reads LQKENI. CDR3 sequence (DNA): TGTGCCAGCTCGACGGGGGGGAACACTGAAGCTTTCTTT. It is translated as CASSTGGNTEAFF.

The V and J genes are TRBV28 and TRBJ1-1; possibly TRBD1 for D (5 bases). The V and J ends lost 7 bases and 7 bases respectively, with 19 bases between them. The CDR3 contains 14 residues. The germline V gene encodes CDR1 MDHEN and CDR2 SYDVKM. CDR3 in DNA: TGTGCCAGCAAAGCCGGACCCTGGGGGATTGAAGCTTTCTTT. This codes for CASKAGPWGIEAFF.

This rearrangement joins TRBV12-5 to TRBJ1-2; 7 positions match TRBD1. Losses at the gene ends were 7 bases for V and 2 bases for J; bases not matched to a gene: 4. The length of the CDR3 is 13 residues. Germline assignment: CDR1 LGHNT and CDR2 FRNRAP. The CDR3 DNA sequence: TGTGCTAGTGCCAGGGACAGAAACTATGGCTACACCTTC. Translation gives CASARDRNYGYTF.

There are many counts of this clonotype. V and J are TRBV25-1 and TRBJ2-6; 7 nucleotides agree with TRBD1. Germline CDR1 is MGHDK and CDR2 is SYGVNS. The CDR3 length is 14 residues. The J segment lost 2 bases and the V segment lost 6 bases, leaving 1 base of the junction unmatched. Written as DNA, the CDR3 is TGTGCCAGCAGGACAGGGCCTGGGGCCAACGTCCTGACTTTC. Its translation: CASRTGPGANVLTF.

This clonotype has ten or more counts. The chain has TRBV20-1 and TRBJ2-5; no reliable D call. Trimming removed 7 bases from V and 4 bases from J, with 10 bases in between. The germline CDR1 and CDR2 sequences are DFQATT and SNEGSKA (reference sequence). There are 11 residues in the CDR3. CDR3 bases: TGCAGTGGGCTCAGTGCAGAGACCCAGTACTTC. It yields the protein CSGLSAETQYF.

In this sample, this clonotype turned up a few times. The V and J genes are TRBV19 and TRBJ1-1; D remains ambiguous. The CDR3 spans 15 residues. CDR1 is LNHDA and CDR2 is SQIVND in the germline V gene (reference sequence). The V end was cut by 5 bases, the J end by 0 bases, with 13 bases between. For the CDR3, the DNA is TGTGCCAGTAGTCCCCCGGGAGACCTGAACACTGAAGCTTTCTTT. Protein product: CASSPPGDLNTEAFF.

This clonotype was seen only a few times. J is TRBJ2-7 and V is TRBV18, with 15 nucleotides matching TRBD2. Germline V gene lookup returns CDR1 KGHSH and CDR2 LQKENI. J was trimmed by 2 bases and V by 3 bases; bases with no gene match: 11. The CDR3 has 19 amino acids. The CDR3 reads CASSPIHGLAGGSTYEQYF. The CDR3 nucleotides are TGTGCCAGCTCACCCATCCACGGACTAGCGGGAGGGTCCACCTACGAGCAGTACTTC.

This clonotype showed up many times. V gene TRBV24-1 combines with J gene TRBJ1-5, with 7 positions matching TRBD1. This CDR3 has 16 amino acids. J gave up 5 bases and V 5 bases, and 11 bases lay outside the gene matches. Germline CDR1 and CDR2: KGHDR and SFDVKD. CDR3 sequence (DNA): TGTGCCACCAGTGCGGCCGGGACAGCTACTTATCAGCCCCAGCATTTT. Translating it yields CATSAAGTATYQPQHF.

The V gene is TRBV19, the J gene TRBJ2-1; 11 bases align to TRBD2. Germline lookup yields CDR1 LNHDA and CDR2 SQIVND (reference sequence). The CDR3 runs to 17 residues. With V trimmed by 1 base and J by 1 base, 3 bases remained unmatched. The CDR3 spells CASSIATSGRSYNEQFF. CDR3 nucleotide sequence: TGTGCCAGTAGTATAGCCACTAGCGGGAGATCCTACAATGAGCAGTTCTTC.

This clonotype was counted a few times. J is TRBJ1-5 and V is TRBV6-1; D unresolved. The CDR3 consists of 16 residues. Per germline, CDR1 MNHNS and CDR2 SASEGT. V lost 0 bases and J 8 bases, leaving 17 bases between the germline ends. In DNA, the CDR3 is TGTGCCAGCAGTGAAGCCTTTACCGGGCGAATGAAGCCCCAGCATTTT. Translated: CASSEAFTGRMKPQHF.

The rearrangement links TRBV7-6 to TRBJ1-5; 8 bases fit TRBD1. Germline trimming cut 4 bases from V and 4 bases from J; bases unmatched to any gene: 9. Germline assignment: CDR1 SGHVS and CDR2 FNYEAQ. The CDR3 is 16 amino acids. CDR3 sequence reads: CASSSLDRELNQPQHF. The CDR3 bases are TGTGCCAGCAGCTCGCTGGACAGGGAATTGAATCAGCCCCAGCATTTT.

At least ten counts were recorded for this clonotype. This chain joins TRBV29-1 and TRBJ2-1; D tentatively reads TRBD1 or TRBD2 (5 bases each). The CDR3 extends over 15 amino acids. The V and J ends lost 6 bases and 2 bases respectively, with 17 bases between them. The germline CDR1 and CDR2 sequences are SQVTM and ANQGSEA. This CDR3 is CSVRAGTATYNEQFF. CDR3 DNA: TGCAGCGTAAGAGCCGGGACCGCCACCTACAATGAGCAGTTCTTC.

This clonotype appeared many times. The chain is built from TRBV13 and TRBJ2-3, with TRBD2 matching over 13 bases. The CDR3 is made up of 16 amino acids. CDR1 and CDR2 (germline): PRHDT, FYEKMQ (reference sequence). The junction had 4 bases not matched to a gene; V was cut back by 5 bases and J by 2 bases. CDR3 region: CASSPGTSGITDTQYF. CDR3 in DNA: TGTGCCAGCAGCCCCGGGACTAGCGGGATCACAGATACGCAGTATTTT. Combining the CDR3 with reference TRBV13 and TRBJ2-3 gives the whole variable domain AAGVIQSPRHLIKEKRETATLKCYPIPRHDTVYWYQQGPGQDPQFLISFYEKMQSDKGSIPDRFSAQQFSDYHSELNMSSLELGDSALYFCASSPGTSGITDTQYFGPGTRLTVL.

CDR3 protein: CASSLSAQQYNEQFF. Here the CDR3 DNA reads TGTGCCAGCAGCTTATCAGCGCAGCAATACAATGAGCAGTTCTTC. V gene TRBV7-2 combines with J gene TRBJ2-1, with D unresolved. The CDR3 covers 15 residues. The germline V gene encodes CDR1 SGHTA and CDR2 FQGNSA. Trimming shortened V by 2 bases and J by 4 bases, and 12 bases separated the two germline ends.

This clonotype has ten or more counts. The J gene is TRBJ1-1, the V gene TRBV18; D may be TRBD1 (6 bases). The germline V gene has CDR1 KGHSH and CDR2 LQKENI. Trimming took 0 bases from V and 1 from J, leaving 9 bases between them. The CDR3 consists of 15 residues. CDR3 bases: TGTGCCAGCTCACCACCGCAGGGGAGGAACACTGAAGCTTTCTTT. It specifies CASSPPQGRNTEAFF.

This chain joins TRBV11-2 and TRBJ2-3; 11 nucleotides align to TRBD2. This CDR3 is 17 amino acids long. The V gene's germline CDR1 is SGHAT and CDR2 FQNNGV. J lost 4 bases, V lost 0 bases, and 6 bases had no gene match. The CDR3 spells CASSLERTSGRADTQYF. The CDR3 DNA follows: TGTGCCAGCAGCTTAGAAAGGACTAGCGGGCGCGCAGATACGCAGTATTTT.